This paragraph reports one T cell receptor (beta chain). This specimen comes from a study of spatial heterogeneity in lung cancer. CDR3 length: 17 amino acids. V dropped 4 bases and J dropped 6; count of bases not matched to a gene: 7. Germline V lookup: CDR1 MDHEN, CDR2 SYDVKM. Time point denoted: sample taken at primary tumor resection. The authors sequenced whole RNA from tumor, nontumor lung or frozen PBMC without sorting. Single TCR cDNA molecules each had their own unique molecular identifier. TCRdb ran MiXCR on the 5' RACE reads and lists one entry per CDR3 protein. The table shows 60,000 to 80,000 distinct CDR3 sequences, with about an eighth occurring only once.

This clonotype was sampled from a male donor with early-stage non-small cell lung cancer. The specimen was PBMCs, collected at surgery. The chain uses TRBV28 and TRBJ2-1; 15 bases agree with TRBD2. CDR3 residues: CASSSPGTSGRPNEQFF. The CDR3 coding sequence is TGTGCCAGCAGTTCTCCCGGGACTAGCGGGAGGCCCAATGAGCAGTTCTTC.